This entry describes one T cell receptor beta chain. The CDR3 loop spans 13 amino acids. V was trimmed by 3 bases and J by 5 bases, leaving 10 bases between them. These data come from a study of blood T cell repertoires in COVID-19. TCRdb keeps only in-frame clones here, not all; method: immunoSEQ multiplex PCR. The table lists about 170,000 clones, more than 60% of them singletons. The chain carries TRBV12-3 or TRBV12-4 and TRBJ1-2; D not certain. The clonotype comes from a man in his 70s with acute or convalescent COVID-19. Specimen: peripheral blood. Here the CDR3 DNA reads TGTGCCAGCAGTTTTAGAGCGGGATATGGCTACACCTTC. Residues: CASSFRAGYGYTF.